A single sample gave rise to the 22 T cell receptor beta chains below, sequenced in a study of blood T cell repertoires in COVID-19. The method was immunoSEQ multiplex PCR; TCRdb's version includes in-frame clones alone and lacks a portion of them. The sample lists 250,000 or so clones, 84% occurring once. Input material: peripheral blood. These receptors originate from a woman in her forties who had recovered from COVID-19.

Note on this clone: Different DNA sequences within this sample yield the same CDR3. The chain combines TRBV5-1 with TRBJ2-1; the D is unclear. The CDR3 length is 12 residues. Germline CDR1 and CDR2: SGHRS and YFSETQ. V dropped 1 base and J dropped 6 bases, with 5 bases sitting between them. The CDR3 nucleotides read TGCGCCAGCAGCTTGACGAGCAATGAGCAGTTCTTC. Translation gives CASSLTSNEQFF. Using reference TRBV5-1 and TRBJ2-1 for the parts outside the CDR3, the full variable domain is KAGVTQTPRYLIKTRGQQVTLSCSPISGHRSVSWYQQTPGQGLQFLFEYFSETQRNKGNFPGRFSGRQFSNSRSEMNVSTLELGDSALYLCASSLTSNEQFFGPGTRLTVL.

This clone was seen a single time. The chain is built from TRBV28 and TRBJ1-2; 9 bases match TRBD1. The CDR3 has 13 residues. Germline loops: CDR1 MDHEN, CDR2 SYDVKM. The V and J ends lost 4 bases and 4 bases, in that order; junction bases with no gene match: 1. This CDR3 reads CASSWGQGYGYTF. In nucleotides, the CDR3 is TGTGCCAGCAGTTGGGGACAGGGCTATGGCTACACCTTC.

CDR3 sequence reads: CASTRQGGGYTF. The CDR3 nucleotides read TGTGCCAGCACTCGACAGGGGGGAGGCTACACCTTC. The rearrangement joins TRBV2 to TRBJ1-2, with 9 bases fitting TRBD1. Germline CDR1 reads SNHLY; CDR2 reads FYNNEI. The V gene end was trimmed by 7 bases and the J gene end by 8 bases; junction bases not matched to a gene: 5. This CDR3 spans 12 amino acids. The full variable domain, completed using reference TRBV2 and TRBJ1-2, is EPEVTQTPSHQVTQMGQEVILRCVPISNHLYFYWYRQILGQKVEFLVSFYNNEISEKSEIFDDQFSVERPDGSNFTLKIRSTKLEDSAMYFCASTRQGGGYTFGSGTRLTVV.

The chain combines TRBV11-2 with TRBJ1-1; TRBD1 might be the D (5 bases). Trimming took 0 bases from V and 7 from J, leaving 12 bases between them. Germline loops: CDR1 SGHAT, CDR2 FQNNGV. CDR3 length equals 14 residues. As DNA, the CDR3 is TGTGCCAGCAGCTTAGATATTGGGGGGGGTGAAGCTTTCTTT. It specifies CASSLDIGGGEAFF.

This chain uses TRBV4-1 with TRBJ1-2; D is perhaps TRBD1 (6 bases). Germline V lookup: CDR1 MGHRA, CDR2 YSYEKL. The CDR3 contains 16 residues. V was pared by 0 bases and J by 5 bases, with 16 bases between. The CDR3 nucleotides are TGCGCCAGCAGCCAAGATATGGACAGAAGGACTTATGGCTACACCTTC. Translated: CASSQDMDRRTYGYTF.

This clone was seen a few times. This chain connects TRBV7-2 to TRBJ2-7; TRBD2 matches at 8 bases. There are 17 residues in the CDR3. The V gene's germline CDR1 is SGHTA and CDR2 FQGNSA. Trimming at V came to 0 bases and at J to 0 bases, leaving 7 bases not matched to a gene. The DNA for the CDR3 is TGTGCCAGCAGCTTAGCGCCCCTAGCGGGTGTCTCCTACGAGCAGTACTTC. This translates into CASSLAPLAGVSYEQYF.

The V call is TRBV25-1, the J call TRBJ2-1; no firm D call. CDR1 is MGHDK and CDR2 is SYGVNS in the germline V gene. The CDR3 has 15 residues. V lost 6 bases and J 0 bases, leaving 12 bases between the germline ends. In DNA, the CDR3 is TGTGCCAGCAGCTCCACACTACACTCCTACAATGAGCAGTTCTTC. Amino acids: CASSSTLHSYNEQFF. Variable domain in full (rest from reference TRBV25-1 and TRBJ2-1): EADIYQTPRYLVIGTGKKITLECSQTMGHDKMYWYQQDPGMELHLIHYSYGVNSTEKGDLSSESTVSRIRTEHFPLTLESARPSHTSQYLCASSSTLHSYNEQFFGPGTRLTVL.

This clone was observed many times. J is TRBJ1-1 and V is TRBV12-3 or TRBV12-4; D is uncertain. V was trimmed by 5 bases and J by 1 base, leaving 8 bases between them. CDR3 length: 13 residues. The CDR3 sequence is CASSATENTEAFF. In nucleotides, the CDR3 is TGTGCCAGCAGTGCCACAGAGAACACTGAAGCTTTCTTT.

The chain combines TRBV3-1 (or the pseudogene TRBV3-2) with TRBJ2-7; D is possibly TRBD2 (5 bases). Germline V gene lookup returns CDR1 LGHDT and CDR2 YNNKEL (reference sequence). The CDR3 spans 14 residues. V shed 5 bases and J shed 7 bases, with 18 bases lying between them. CDR3 protein: CASSWRTAVLEQYF. The CDR3 DNA is TGTGCCAGCAGCTGGAGGACCGCCGTCTTGGAGCAGTACTTC.

This chain connects TRBV3-1 (or the pseudogene TRBV3-2) to TRBJ1-2, with no clear D. The CDR3 covers 13 residues. Germline V gene lookup returns CDR1 LGHDT and CDR2 YNNKEL (reference sequence). Between the trimmed V and J ends, which lost 3 bases and 8 bases, there was a span of 13 bases. The CDR3 DNA reads TGTGCCAGCAGCCACGAGGGTTCCAGAGGCTACACCTTC. As protein: CASSHEGSRGYTF.

This sequence joins TRBV11-2 and TRBJ1-1, with D possibly matching TRBD1 (5 bases). The V end was cut by 3 bases, the J end by 6 bases, with 11 bases between. The CDR3 sequence is 13 residues long. CDR1 SGHAT and CDR2 FQNNGV come from the germline V gene. CDR3 sequence reads: CASSFLGQSEAFF. As DNA, the CDR3 is TGTGCCAGCAGCTTCCTCGGACAATCTGAAGCTTTCTTT.

This clone came up a few times. The V call is TRBV7-9, the J call TRBJ1-3; D not resolved. Germline CDR1 SEHNR, CDR2 FQNEAQ (reference sequence). Trimming shortened V by 6 bases and J by 3 bases, and 15 bases separated the two germline ends. This CDR3 comprises 15 residues. CDR3 sequence reads: CASRPPPRFGNTIYF. CDR3 coding DNA: TGTGCCAGCAGACCTCCTCCCCGGTTTGGAAACACCATATATTTT.

The genes are TRBV15 and TRBJ1-2; D is possibly TRBD1 (6 bases). The V end was cut by 0 bases, the J end by 2 bases, with 13 bases between. CDR3 length: 16 amino acids. Germline V gene lookup returns CDR1 LNHNV and CDR2 YYDKDF (reference sequence). The CDR3 region is CATSRDYRDKNYGYTF. CDR3 in DNA: TGTGCCACCAGCAGAGATTACCGGGACAAAAACTATGGCTACACCTTC. Based on the CDR3 plus reference TRBV15 and TRBJ1-2, the full variable domain is DAMVIQNPRYQVTQFGKPVTLSCSQTLNHNVMYWYQQKSSQAPKLLFHYYDKDFNNEADTPDNFQSRRPNTSFCFLDIRSPGLGDTAMYLCATSRDYRDKNYGYTFGSGTRLTVV.

V is TRBV19 and J is TRBJ1-2; 7 bases are shared with TRBD1. The V gene's germline CDR1 is LNHDA and CDR2 SQIVND (reference sequence). CDR3 length: 18 amino acids. Trimming cost V 7 bases and J 4 bases; bases outside gene matches: 21. CDR3 protein: CASTANLGQASYSYGYTF. CDR3 coding DNA: TGTGCCAGTACCGCCAATTTAGGACAGGCTTCATATTCCTATGGCTACACCTTC.

The chain recombines TRBV5-1 with TRBJ1-5; the D gene is possibly TRBD1 (5 bases). Germline assignment: CDR1 SGHRS and CDR2 YFSETQ. V dropped 10 bases and J dropped 8 bases, with 10 bases sitting between them. There are 10 residues in the CDR3. CDR3 amino acids: CAYWGEPQHF. The DNA for the CDR3 is TGCGCCTATTGGGGCGAGCCCCAGCATTTT.

In its sample, this clone was seen once. This chain connects TRBV9 to TRBJ2-2; 10 bases are shared with TRBD1. In germline, CDR1 is SGDLS, CDR2 YYNGEE. CDR3 length equals 14 residues. With V trimmed by 2 bases and J by 7 bases, 2 bases remained unmatched. As DNA, the CDR3 is TGTGCCAGCAGCGTTGACAGGGGGCACGGGGAGCTGTTTTTT. Encoded protein: CASSVDRGHGELFF.

The chain links TRBV5-1 to TRBJ1-1; TRBD1 aligns across 9 bases. Losses at the gene ends were 4 bases for V and 0 bases for J; bases not matched to a gene: 4. The CDR3 has 15 residues. Germline values: CDR1 SGHRS, CDR2 YFSETQ. This chain's CDR3 is CASSRQGDVNTEAFF. In DNA form, the CDR3 reads TGCGCCAGCAGCCGACAGGGGGATGTGAACACTGAAGCTTTCTTT.

The genes are TRBV30 and TRBJ2-7; TRBD1 might be the D (5 bases). This CDR3 is 14 amino acids long. Germline V gene sequence: CDR1 GTSNPN, CDR2 SVGIG (reference sequence). V was trimmed by 3 bases and J by 2 bases, leaving 14 bases between them. DNA for the CDR3: TGTGCCTGGAGCCCAGGGTATGGGGCCTACGAGCAGTACTTC. Residues: CAWSPGYGAYEQYF.

There are a few counts of this clone. The rearrangement joins TRBV2 to TRBJ1-1, with D possibly TRBD1 on 5 matching bases. The CDR3 length is 14 residues. Germline lookup yields CDR1 SNHLY and CDR2 FYNNEI. V was pared by 7 bases and J by 4 bases, with 16 bases between. This chain's CDR3 is CASTLDNSGTEAFF. CDR3 DNA sequence: TGTGCCAGCACCCTGGACAATTCGGGCACTGAAGCTTTCTTT.

This clone was seen more than once but under ten times. This sample includes further DNA sequences coding for the same CDR3. This chain uses TRBV27 with TRBJ1-1; tentative D call: TRBD1 (5 bases). V was shortened by 5 bases and J by 0 bases, with 10 bases between the two germline ends. The CDR3 extends over 14 amino acids. From germline, CDR1 is MNHEY and CDR2 SMNVEV (reference sequence). In nucleotides, the CDR3 is TGTGCCAGCAGTAGGGGTCGGCTGAACACTGAAGCTTTCTTT. It translates to CASSRGRLNTEAFF.

The chain carries TRBV5-1 and TRBJ1-6; 7 bases fit TRBD1. Germline CDR1 is SGHRS and CDR2 is YFSETQ. The CDR3 extends over 15 amino acids. V was pared by 0 bases and J by 5 bases, with 2 bases of the junction left unmatched. The CDR3 sequence: CASSLEGAHNSPLHF. The CDR3 nucleotides are TGCGCCAGCAGCTTGGAGGGGGCTCATAATTCACCCCTCCACTTT.

This rearrangement joins TRBV28 to TRBJ1-1; tentatively, D is TRBD1 (6 bases). The V gene's germline CDR1 is MDHEN and CDR2 SYDVKM. V shed 5 bases and J shed 3 bases, with 16 bases lying between them. CDR3 length equals 15 residues. CDR3 region: CASSAGDPIYTEAFF. In DNA form, the CDR3 reads TGTGCCAGCAGTGCAGGGGATCCCATCTACACTGAAGCTTTCTTT.